The present TCR beta chain was sequenced within a study of CD4 T cell repertoires in COVID-19. Study context: After nine to ten days of IL-2 expansion, CFSE-low cells were relabeled and restimulated with other coronavirus spikes. Overall study findings and caveats: SARS-CoV and/or HKU1 spike cultures shared between about 6.5 and 27% of SARS-CoV-2 clonotypes.

The table came from immunoSEQ multiplex PCR; TCRdb's copy has only in-frame clones and leaves some out. The profile shows about 75,000 clones, roughly 85% of them singletons. Remarks on this clone: Its target is unknown.

This CDR3 is 17 amino acids long. CDR1 is KGHSH and CDR2 is LQKENI in the germline V gene. The V segment lost 3 bases and the J segment 6 bases; nucleotides outside the gene matches: 16. Donors had recovered from mild-to-severe COVID-19. Sequencing was done directly on freshly isolated, uncultured memory T cells. The material sequenced was CD4+ T cells from peripheral blood, taken after recovery from COVID-19. V and J are TRBV18 and TRBJ2-7, with 8 bases aligning to TRBD2. The source of this sequence is a human donor who had COVID-19. CDR3 nucleotides: TGTGCCAGCTCACCCCAACCGGGACTAGTGAGGGGTCTCGAGCAGTACTTC. It specifies CASSPQPGLVRGLEQYF. The whole variable domain, filled in from reference TRBV18 and TRBJ2-7, reads NAGVMQNPRHLVRRRGQEARLRCSPMKGHSHVYWYRQLPEEGLKFMVYLQKENIIDESGMPKERFSAEFPKEGPSILRIQQVVRGDSAAYFCASSPQPGLVRGLEQYFGPGTRLTVT.